Listed below are T cell receptor beta chains from one sample, sequenced in a study of Ad26.COV2.S vaccination and SARS-CoV-2 variants. Measured with immunoSEQ multiplex PCR; TCRdb has only the in-frame clones, and not every one. The data hold approximately 300,000 clones, with about 86% observed a single time. Here the sequenced sample was peripheral blood, taken in a trial of Ad26.COV2.S vaccine versus placebo. The origin of the receptors is a person between 18 and 59 years old who received the Ad26.COV2.S COVID-19 vaccine or a placebo. The CDR3 runs from the conserved cysteine through the conserved F or W. D genes are given only for firm matches. Clone size, where shown, is once, few, many, or a class for clones that have expanded.

>-|TRBV19|TRBJ1-2|-
TGTGCCAGTAGTAGATCCGGGACGCCCGGTTCCTGGAGTGGCTACACCTTC
CASSRSGTPGSWSGYTF
>-|TRBV10-3|TRBJ1-1|once
TGTGCCATCAGTGAGTCGACTGGGGGGGCGGACACTGAAGCTTTCTTT
CAISESTGGADTEAFF
>TRBD1|TRBV5-1|TRBJ1-1|-
TGCGCCAGCAGCTTGGGAGGACAGGGGCGTAATGAAGCTTTCTTT
CASSLGGQGRNEAFF
>-|TRBV3-1/TRBV3-2|TRBJ2-7|-
TGTGCCAGCAGCCAAGAGGGCCTAGATTACGAGCAGTACTTC
CASSQEGLDYEQYF
>-|TRBV2|TRBJ1-2|-
TGTGCCAGCAGTGAACGGGGAGGCTACACCTTC
CASSERGGYTF
>-|TRBV12-3/TRBV12-4|TRBJ1-1|-
TGTGCCAGCAGTTTTACTGTCACTGAAGCTTTCTTT
CASSFTVTEAFF
>-|TRBV30|TRBJ1-2|-
TGTGCCTGGACTCAGCCCTTCGGTTATGGCTACACCTTC
CAWTQPFGYGYTF
>-|TRBV14|TRBJ2-3|-
TGTGCCAGCAGCCAAGTAGGGATGAGCACAGATACGCAGTATTTT
CASSQVGMSTDTQYF
>TRBD2|TRBV6-1|TRBJ2-7|-
TGTGCCAGCAGTGAAGGTACGGGGGGATCTCCCTACGAGCAGTACTTC
CASSEGTGGSPYEQYF
>TRBD1|TRBV5-6|TRBJ2-6|-
TGTGCCGGCCAGGGGGCGTCTGGGGCCAACGTCCTGACTTTC
CAGQGASGANVLTF
>-|TRBV5-1|TRBJ1-1|-
TGCGCCAGCAGCTTGGGAGCCGAGAACACTGAAGCTTTCTTT
CASSLGAENTEAFF
>-|TRBV2|TRBJ1-2|-
TGTGCCAGCAGTGAATGGGTCGGTGGGGACTATGGCTACACCTTC
CASSEWVGGDYGYTF
>-|TRBV5-1|TRBJ2-3|-
TGCGCCAGCAGCTTGGGGGGGCCGAGCACAGATACGCAGTATTTT
CASSLGGPSTDTQYF